This TCR beta chain was profiled in a study of T cell responses to AZD1222 COVID-19 vaccine. Generated by immunoSEQ multiplex PCR, the TCRdb table keeps only in-frame clones and is missing some. The repertoire holds around 150,000 clones, 92% seen once, with 2.5% to 3.5% in the top ten. The CDR3 is 17 amino acids. Per the germline V gene, CDR1 is LGHNA and CDR2 is YNFKEQ. Germline trimming cut 0 bases from V and 6 bases from J; bases unmatched to any gene: 10. This clone is medium-sized. The origin of this receptor is an adult who received the AZD1222 COVID-19 vaccine. The sequences come from peripheral blood, collected 28 days after the second AZD1222 dose. The chain combines TRBV4-2 with TRBJ2-7, with TRBD2 identical over 11 bases. The CDR3 DNA reads as TGTGCCAGCAGCCAAGATCAGCTAGCGGGAGGACTTCGCGAGCAGTACTTC. Its protein is CASSQDQLAGGLREQYF.